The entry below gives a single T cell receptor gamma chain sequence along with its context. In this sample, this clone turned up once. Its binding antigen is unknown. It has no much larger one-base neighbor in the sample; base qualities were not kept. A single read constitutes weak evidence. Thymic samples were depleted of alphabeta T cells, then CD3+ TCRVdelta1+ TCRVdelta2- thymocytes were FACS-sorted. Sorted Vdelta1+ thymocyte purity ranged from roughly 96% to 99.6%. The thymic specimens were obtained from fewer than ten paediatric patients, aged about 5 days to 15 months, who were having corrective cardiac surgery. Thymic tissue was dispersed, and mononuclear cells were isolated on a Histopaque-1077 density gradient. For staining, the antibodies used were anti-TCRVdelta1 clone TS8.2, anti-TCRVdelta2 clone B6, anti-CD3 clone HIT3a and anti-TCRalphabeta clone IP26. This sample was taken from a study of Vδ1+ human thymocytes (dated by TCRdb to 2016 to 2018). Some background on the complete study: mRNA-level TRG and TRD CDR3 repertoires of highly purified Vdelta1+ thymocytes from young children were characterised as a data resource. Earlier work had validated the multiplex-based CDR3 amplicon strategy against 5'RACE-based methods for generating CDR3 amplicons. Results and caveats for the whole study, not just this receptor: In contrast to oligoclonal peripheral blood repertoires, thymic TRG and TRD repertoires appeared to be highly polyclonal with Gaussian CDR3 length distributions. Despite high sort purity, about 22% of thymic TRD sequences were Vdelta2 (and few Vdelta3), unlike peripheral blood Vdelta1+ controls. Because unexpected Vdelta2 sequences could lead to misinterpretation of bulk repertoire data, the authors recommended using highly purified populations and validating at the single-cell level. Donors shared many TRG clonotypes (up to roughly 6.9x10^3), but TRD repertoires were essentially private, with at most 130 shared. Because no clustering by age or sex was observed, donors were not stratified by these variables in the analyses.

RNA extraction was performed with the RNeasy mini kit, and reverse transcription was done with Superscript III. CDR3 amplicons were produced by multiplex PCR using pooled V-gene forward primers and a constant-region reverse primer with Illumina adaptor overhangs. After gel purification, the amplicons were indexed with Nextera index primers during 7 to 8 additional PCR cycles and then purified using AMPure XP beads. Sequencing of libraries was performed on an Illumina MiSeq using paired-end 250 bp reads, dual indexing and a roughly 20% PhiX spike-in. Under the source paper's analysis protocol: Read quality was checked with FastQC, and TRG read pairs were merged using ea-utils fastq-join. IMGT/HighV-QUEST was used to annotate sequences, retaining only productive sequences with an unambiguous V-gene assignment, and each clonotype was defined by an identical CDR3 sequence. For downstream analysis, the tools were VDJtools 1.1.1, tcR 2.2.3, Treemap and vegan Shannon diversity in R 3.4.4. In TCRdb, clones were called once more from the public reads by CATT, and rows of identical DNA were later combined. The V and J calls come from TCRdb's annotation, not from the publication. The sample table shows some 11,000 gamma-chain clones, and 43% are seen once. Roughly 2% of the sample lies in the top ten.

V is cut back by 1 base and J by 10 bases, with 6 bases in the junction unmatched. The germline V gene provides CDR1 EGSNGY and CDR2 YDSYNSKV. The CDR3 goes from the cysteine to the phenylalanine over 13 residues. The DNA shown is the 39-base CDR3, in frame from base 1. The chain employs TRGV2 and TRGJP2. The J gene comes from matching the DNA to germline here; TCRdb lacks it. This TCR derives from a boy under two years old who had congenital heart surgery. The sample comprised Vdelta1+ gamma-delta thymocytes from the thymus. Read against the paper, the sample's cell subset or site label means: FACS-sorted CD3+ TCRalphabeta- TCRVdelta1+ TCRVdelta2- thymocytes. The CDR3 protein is CATWDGLGWIKTF. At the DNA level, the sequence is TGTGCCACCTGGGACGGACTGGGTTGGATCAAGACGTTT.